A selection of T cell receptor beta chains follows, all from one sample in a study of beta chain features in type 1 diabetes. TCRdb keeps only in-frame clones here, not all; method: immunoSEQ multiplex PCR. The sample has under 250,000 clones; 25% to 30% are singletons. Sample: central memory CD4+ T cells from blood. The receptors originated from a man aged 30 to 39 in good health. Both conserved end residues are part of each CDR3. Each record gives: V gene, clone size, D gene, J gene, CDR3 protein, CDR3 DNA. A D gene is named only where the DNA matches it firmly. Clone size is shown for a subset of rows, as once, few, many or a class of expanded clone.

V gene: TRBV6-6
clone size: few
D gene: NA
J gene: TRBJ2-3
CDR3 protein: CASSYRGDTQYF
CDR3 DNA: TGTGCCAGCAGTTACCGAGGAGATACGCAGTATTTT

V gene: TRBV2
clone size: NA
D gene: NA
J gene: TRBJ1-5
CDR3 protein: CASSEAGAVQPQHF
CDR3 DNA: TGTGCCAGCAGTGAAGCAGGGGCAGTTCAGCCCCAGCATTTT

V gene: TRBV7-2
clone size: few
D gene: TRBD2
J gene: TRBJ2-7
CDR3 protein: CASSGLAGVYEQYF
CDR3 DNA: TGTGCCAGCAGCGGACTAGCGGGAGTCTACGAGCAGTACTTC

V gene: TRBV27
clone size: NA
D gene: TRBD1
J gene: TRBJ1-6
CDR3 protein: CASSRTGFGNSPLHF
CDR3 DNA: TGTGCCAGCAGCCGGACAGGCTTCGGTAATTCACCCCTCCACTTT

V gene: TRBV20-1
clone size: NA
D gene: NA
J gene: TRBJ2-5
CDR3 protein: CSALSVTQYF
CDR3 DNA: TGCAGTGCTCTTAGCGTGACCCAGTACTTC

V gene: TRBV5-1
clone size: NA
D gene: NA
J gene: TRBJ2-3
CDR3 protein: CASSWGSGATDTQYF
CDR3 DNA: TGCGCCAGCAGCTGGGGCTCGGGGGCCACAGATACGCAGTATTTT

V gene: TRBV6-1
clone size: NA
D gene: NA
J gene: TRBJ1-2
CDR3 protein: CASSSQVSEGVYTF
CDR3 DNA: TGTGCCAGCAGTTCACAGGTCTCCGAAGGGGTATACACCTTC

V gene: TRBV7-9
clone size: NA
D gene: NA
J gene: TRBJ1-6
CDR3 protein: CASSFGGRENSPLHF
CDR3 DNA: TGTGCCAGCAGCTTTGGGGGGCGAGAGAATTCACCCCTCCACTTT

V gene: TRBV7-2
clone size: few
D gene: NA
J gene: TRBJ2-1
CDR3 protein: CASSLARHSYYEQFF
CDR3 DNA: TGTGCCAGCAGCTTAGCCCGTCACAGTTACTATGAGCAGTTCTTC

V gene: TRBV19
clone size: few
D gene: TRBD1
J gene: TRBJ2-7
CDR3 protein: CASSPQGERGYEQYF
CDR3 DNA: TGTGCCAGTAGCCCTCAGGGGGAAAGAGGCTACGAGCAGTACTTC

V gene: TRBV5-4
clone size: few
D gene: NA
J gene: TRBJ1-1
CDR3 protein: CASSLETPRNTEAFF
CDR3 DNA: TGTGCCAGCAGCTTAGAGACCCCTAGGAACACTGAAGCTTTCTTT

V gene: TRBV9
clone size: few
D gene: NA
J gene: TRBJ2-1
CDR3 protein: CASSSPRESYNEQFF
CDR3 DNA: TGTGCCAGCAGCTCGCCGAGGGAATCGTACAATGAGCAGTTCTTC

V gene: TRBV29-1
clone size: NA
D gene: NA
J gene: TRBJ1-5
CDR3 protein: CSVSSGGKGNQPQHF
CDR3 DNA: TGCAGCGTCTCCTCGGGGGGGAAGGGCAATCAGCCCCAGCATTTT

V gene: TRBV7-2
clone size: NA
D gene: NA
J gene: TRBJ2-3
CDR3 protein: CASSLATGTDTQYF
CDR3 DNA: TGTGCCAGCAGCTTAGCCACTGGCACAGATACGCAGTATTTT

V gene: TRBV11-2
clone size: NA
D gene: NA
J gene: TRBJ2-3
CDR3 protein: CASSLGGNGATQYF
CDR3 DNA: TGTGCCAGCAGCTTAGGGGGTAACGGAGCTACGCAGTATTTT

V gene: TRBV5-1
clone size: NA
D gene: NA
J gene: TRBJ2-1
CDR3 protein: CASSLDRAYNEQFF
CDR3 DNA: TGCGCCAGCAGCCTTGACAGAGCATACAATGAGCAGTTCTTC

V gene: TRBV30
clone size: few
D gene: NA
J gene: TRBJ2-1
CDR3 protein: CAARGGGYNEQFF
CDR3 DNA: TGTGCCGCGAGGGGGGGAGGCTACAATGAGCAGTTCTTC

V gene: TRBV2
clone size: NA
D gene: TRBD1
J gene: TRBJ1-5
CDR3 protein: CASSDWTGAHQPQHF
CDR3 DNA: TGTGCCAGCAGTGACTGGACAGGCGCACATCAGCCCCAGCATTTT

V gene: TRBV27
clone size: few
D gene: TRBD1
J gene: TRBJ1-1
CDR3 protein: CASSLTGILGTEAFF
CDR3 DNA: TGTGCCAGCAGTTTGACAGGGATACTCGGGACTGAAGCTTTCTTT

V gene: TRBV5-6
clone size: NA
D gene: NA
J gene: TRBJ1-1
CDR3 protein: CASSMDRNTEAFF
CDR3 DNA: TGTGCCAGCAGCATGGACAGGAACACTGAAGCTTTCTTT

V gene: TRBV9
clone size: once
D gene: TRBD1
J gene: TRBJ2-3
CDR3 protein: CASSVGDRVRDTQYF
CDR3 DNA: TGTGCCAGCAGCGTAGGGGACAGGGTAAGGGATACGCAGTATTTT

V gene: TRBV15
clone size: NA
D gene: NA
J gene: TRBJ2-1
CDR3 protein: CATSRDRRLLNEQFF
CDR3 DNA: TGTGCCACCAGCAGAGATCGCAGGCTACTCAATGAGCAGTTCTTC

V gene: TRBV5-4
clone size: NA
D gene: NA
J gene: TRBJ2-5
CDR3 protein: CASSLAQQETQYF
CDR3 DNA: TGTGCCAGCAGCTTGGCCCAACAAGAGACCCAGTACTTC

V gene: TRBV4-1
clone size: few
D gene: TRBD2
J gene: TRBJ2-1
CDR3 protein: CASSQGTSDNEQFF
CDR3 DNA: TGCGCCAGCAGCCAGGGGACTAGCGACAATGAGCAGTTCTTC

V gene: TRBV6-5
clone size: once
D gene: TRBD2
J gene: TRBJ2-7
CDR3 protein: CASRGLAESSYEQYF
CDR3 DNA: TGTGCCAGCCGAGGGCTAGCGGAGAGCTCCTACGAGCAGTACTTC

V gene: TRBV30
clone size: few
D gene: NA
J gene: TRBJ1-5
CDR3 protein: CAWSAGVTQPQHF
CDR3 DNA: TGTGCCTGGAGTGCAGGGGTAACGCAGCCCCAGCATTTT

V gene: TRBV4-3
clone size: few
D gene: NA
J gene: TRBJ2-5
CDR3 protein: CASSQGFGGETQYF
CDR3 DNA: TGCGCCAGCAGCCAAGGATTTGGAGGGGAGACCCAGTACTTC

V gene: TRBV28
clone size: once
D gene: NA
J gene: TRBJ2-7
CDR3 protein: CASRPAGGTEQYF
CDR3 DNA: TGTGCCAGCAGGCCAGCCGGAGGGACCGAGCAGTACTTC